Following are 32 T cell receptor beta chains from one sample sequenced in a study of technical replicates of blood from a handful of donors listed by TCRdb under 2017. Library method: the immunoSEQ multiplex PCR assay. As stored in TCRdb, this immuneACCESS dataset retains in-frame rearrangements with V and J assigned. A fraction of the clones does not appear; measured against another copy, unresolved V genes explain less than half of the discrepancy, and the remainder lacks a known reason. The sample table holds under 85,000 clones, of which around 85% were seen once. Of the sample, approximately 5.4% falls within the top ten clones. Sample: PBMCs. These receptors originate from a human donor in good health. Some clones in this sample may be carry-over from other donors' samples.

J is TRBJ2-3 and V is TRBV18, with unresolved D. V lost 4 bases to trimming and J lost 5 bases, with 10 bases between them. The CDR3 length is 13 residues. Germline V gene sequence: CDR1 KGHSH, CDR2 LQKENI. The CDR3: CASSLRERDTQYF. The DNA of the CDR3 is TGTGCCAGCTCACTCCGAGAAAGAGATACGCAGTATTTT.

The V gene is TRBV6-5, the J gene TRBJ2-7, with D tentatively TRBD1 (6 bases). V shed 4 bases and J shed 7 bases, with 17 bases lying between them. CDR1 is MNHEY and CDR2 is SVGAGI in the germline V gene. The CDR3 contains 14 residues. The CDR3 spells CASSFLTGPGEQYF. The CDR3 DNA reads as TGTGCCAGCAGTTTCCTGACAGGCCCGGGGGAGCAGTACTTC.

This chain joins TRBV13 and TRBJ1-2, with D hard to call. This CDR3 is 13 amino acids long. Germline-derived CDR1 and CDR2 are PRHDT and FYEKMQ (reference sequence). Trimming took off 0 bases at V and 8 bases at J, with 10 bases between the two ends. CDR3 coding DNA: TGTGCCAGCAGCTTAGGAGACGGAGGGGGCTACACCTTC. Its protein is CASSLGDGGGYTF.

This chain joins TRBV4-3 and TRBJ1-3; D is undetermined. The CDR3 runs 15 residues. Per germline, CDR1 LGHNA and CDR2 YSLEER. Trimming left V 3 bases short and J 0 bases short, with 9 bases between. The CDR3 is CASSQSPSSGNTIYF. The CDR3 DNA follows: TGCGCCAGCAGCCAGAGCCCTAGCTCTGGAAACACCATATATTTT.

The chain employs TRBV4-3 and TRBJ2-5; 11 bases are shared with TRBD1. The CDR3 loop spans 14 amino acids. With 4 bases clipped from V and 5 bases from J, the junction kept 3 bases outside the gene matches. Germline assignment: CDR1 LGHNA and CDR2 YSLEER. The CDR3 bases are TGCGCCAGCAGCCCGGGACAGGGGGTTGAGACCCAGTACTTC. Amino acids: CASSPGQGVETQYF.

The CDR3 nucleotides are TGTGCCAGCAGTTTTATTTCTGACACAGGGATGAAACTGTTTTTT. Protein sequence: CASSFISDTGMKLFF. V usage is TRBV27 and J usage is TRBJ1-4; a possible D gene is TRBD1 (6 bases). The CDR3 contains 15 residues. The germline V gene has CDR1 MNHEY and CDR2 SMNVEV (reference sequence). V was clipped by 3 bases and J by 11 bases, with 19 bases between them. Variable domain in full (rest from reference TRBV27 and TRBJ1-4): EAQVTQNPRYLITVTGKKLTVTCSQNMNHEYMSWYRQDPGLGLRQIYYSMNVEVTDKGDVPEGYKVSRKEKRNFPLILESPSPNQTSLYFCASSFISDTGMKLFFGSGTQLSVL.

The chain recombines TRBV19 with TRBJ1-2; D gene unclear. The CDR3 is made up of 15 amino acids. V was cut by 3 bases and J by 0 bases, with 11 bases left in between. Germline values: CDR1 LNHDA, CDR2 SQIVND (reference sequence). The CDR3 loop is CASSMVENANYGYTF. The CDR3 nucleotides read TGTGCCAGTAGTATGGTAGAAAATGCTAACTATGGCTACACCTTC.

The chain couples TRBV7-8 to TRBJ1-4, with 10 nucleotides matching TRBD1. CDR1 and CDR2 from the germline V gene are SGHVS and FQNEAQ. The CDR3 runs 16 residues. With V trimmed by 1 base and J by 5 bases, 4 bases remained unmatched. The CDR3 sequence: CASSLVSGQGNEKLFF. CDR3 DNA: TGTGCCAGCAGCTTAGTCTCGGGACAGGGGAATGAAAAACTGTTTTTT.

The J gene is TRBJ2-4, the V gene TRBV4-3, with 9 bases fitting TRBD2. The V gene end was trimmed by 1 base and the J gene end by 0 bases; junction bases not matched to a gene: 10. The CDR3 runs 19 residues. Germline lookup yields CDR1 LGHNA and CDR2 YSLEER. The CDR3 protein is CASSQGYASGVLAKNIQYF. DNA for the CDR3: TGCGCCAGCAGCCAAGGTTACGCTAGCGGGGTACTAGCCAAAAACATTCAGTACTTC.

The rearrangement joins TRBV5-1 to TRBJ2-1; 10 bases are shared with TRBD1. Unmatched junction bases numbered 7, after V lost 4 bases and J lost 6 bases. CDR1 and CDR2 (germline): SGHRS, YFSETQ. The CDR3 runs 15 residues. The CDR3 is CASSLGQGQVNEQFF. DNA of the CDR3: TGCGCCAGCAGCCTGGGACAGGGGCAAGTCAATGAGCAGTTCTTC.

The table lists this clone with a few counts. J is TRBJ1-1 and V is TRBV4-1; maybe TRBD1 (6 bases). Trimming took 3 bases from V and 1 from J, leaving 9 bases between them. Per germline, CDR1 MGHRA and CDR2 YSYEKL. The CDR3 totals 14 residues. In DNA, the CDR3 is TGCGCCAGCAGCCACTGGGGACAGAACACTGAAGCTTTCTTT. Protein: CASSHWGQNTEAFF.

CDR3 bases: TGTGCCATCAGCCCAGGGGGCACTGAAGCTTTCTTT. Protein product: CAISPGGTEAFF. The rearrangement links TRBV10-3 to TRBJ1-1, with TRBD1 identical over 7 bases. V shed 6 bases, J shed 4 bases, and the junction held 2 bases outside the gene matches. Germline values: CDR1 ENHRY, CDR2 SYGVKD. The length of the CDR3 is 12 residues.

V is TRBV7-3 and J is TRBJ1-1, with D possibly being TRBD1 (5 bases). V was shortened by 1 base and J by 6 bases, with 15 bases between the two germline ends. This CDR3 has 15 amino acids. Germline-derived CDR1 and CDR2 are SGHTA and FQGTGA. The CDR3 loop is CASSLNPAGRAEAFF. Written as DNA, the CDR3 is TGTGCCAGCAGCTTAAATCCCGCAGGGAGGGCTGAAGCTTTCTTT. Supplemented by reference TRBV7-3 and TRBJ1-1, the full variable domain reads GAGVSQTPSNKVTEKGKYVELRCDPISGHTALYWYRQSLGQGPEFLIYFQGTGAADDSGLPNDRFFAVRPEGSVSTLKIQRTERGDSAVYLCASSLNPAGRAEAFFGQGTRLTVV.

The chain has TRBV6-5 and TRBJ2-6, with D tentatively TRBD2 (5 bases). The germline V and J ends were trimmed by 4 bases and 1 base, with 8 bases remaining between them. From germline, CDR1 is MNHEY and CDR2 SVGAGI. The CDR3 contains 15 residues. CDR3 DNA sequence: TGTGCCAGCAGTTTCTGGACTTCTGGGGCCAACGTCCTGACTTTC. Translating it yields CASSFWTSGANVLTF.

The V and J genes are TRBV2 and TRBJ2-1; possibly TRBD1 for D (6 bases). Germline CDR1 SNHLY, CDR2 FYNNEI. The CDR3 covers 15 residues. Trimming removed 6 bases from V and 4 bases from J, with 16 bases in between. In nucleotides, the CDR3 is TGTGCCAGCAGCGCACCCAGGGGCATTTACAATGAGCAGTTCTTC. Protein sequence: CASSAPRGIYNEQFF.

The CDR3 DNA sequence: TGTGCCAGCAGCTTCCCGGGGGGGCAAGAGCAGTACTTC. Residues: CASSFPGGQEQYF. The chain carries TRBV7-2 and TRBJ2-7; 8 nucleotides match TRBD2. The CDR3 is made up of 13 amino acids. Unmatched junction bases numbered 5, after V lost 3 bases and J lost 7 bases. The V gene's germline CDR1 is SGHTA and CDR2 FQGNSA. The whole variable domain, filled in from reference TRBV7-2 and TRBJ2-7, reads GAGVSQSPSNKVTEKGKDVELRCDPISGHTALYWYRQSLGQGLEFLIYFQGNSAPDKSGLPSDRFSAERTGGSVSTLTIQRTQQEDSAVYLCASSFPGGQEQYFGPGTRLTVT.

The chain couples TRBV15 to TRBJ2-7, with D tentatively TRBD2 (5 bases). V was clipped by 3 bases and J by 6 bases, with 12 bases between them. Germline CDR1 and CDR2: LNHNV and YYDKDF (reference sequence). The CDR3 is 13 amino acids. Written as DNA, the CDR3 is TGTGCCACCAGCAGGCCCGGTGGGAGCGAGCAGTACTTC. This gives the protein CATSRPGGSEQYF.

The V call is TRBV6-6, the J call TRBJ2-7, with TRBD1 identical over 8 bases. This CDR3 spans 12 amino acids. Germline V gene lookup returns CDR1 MNHNY and CDR2 SVGAGI (reference sequence). V shed 8 bases, J shed 5 bases, and the junction held 5 bases outside the gene matches. The CDR3 spells CASDGTGDEQYF. Here the CDR3 DNA reads TGTGCCAGCGACGGGACAGGCGACGAGCAGTACTTC.

The chain is built from TRBV6-5 and TRBJ1-2, with TRBD1 matching 11 bases. The V and J ends lost 6 bases and 6 bases, in that order; junction bases with no gene match: 6. Germline V gene data show CDR1 as MNHEY and CDR2 as SVGAGI. This CDR3 is built from 14 residues. As DNA, the CDR3 is TGTGCCAGCAGCTCGGACAGGGGGCGGGATGGCTACACCTTC. Amino acids: CASSSDRGRDGYTF.

This clone was detected only a few times. This chain connects TRBV30 to TRBJ1-5; D unclear. V lost 4 bases to trimming and J lost 0 bases, with 16 bases between them. Germline CDR1 is GTSNPN and CDR2 is SVGIG (reference sequence). This CDR3 comprises 16 residues. The chain's CDR3 is CAWTMTRHISNQPQHF. CDR3 DNA sequence: TGTGCCTGGACCATGACACGCCATATTAGCAATCAGCCCCAGCATTTT.

The chain combines TRBV19 with TRBJ2-1; 9 bases align to TRBD1. Germline trimming cut 6 bases from V and 8 bases from J; bases unmatched to any gene: 8. Germline lookup yields CDR1 LNHDA and CDR2 SQIVND (reference sequence). The CDR3 contains 14 residues. CDR3 DNA: TGTGCCAGTAGGAAACAGGGGGCGGGCGATGAGCAGTTCTTC. The encoded protein is CASRKQGAGDEQFF.

The rearrangement links TRBV6-5 to TRBJ2-1; D unclear. The germline V and J ends were trimmed by 5 bases and 4 bases, with 12 bases remaining between them. CDR3 length equals 14 residues. Looked up from germline, CDR1 is MNHEY and CDR2 is SVGAGI. CDR3 in DNA: TGTGCCAGCAGTCGGTCCACTCCTTACAATGAGCAGTTCTTC. This gives the protein CASSRSTPYNEQFF.

The rearrangement links TRBV7-9 to TRBJ2-1; TRBD1 agrees at 9 bases. V shed 0 bases and J 3 bases; nucleotides not matched to a gene: 0. This CDR3 is built from 15 residues. Germline CDR1 is SEHNR and CDR2 is FQNEAQ (reference sequence). CDR3 sequence (DNA): TGTGCCAGCAGCTTAGCGGGACAGGGCTACAATGAGCAGTTCTTC. This translates into CASSLAGQGYNEQFF.

This clone has only a few counts. This chain connects TRBV9 to TRBJ1-3; TRBD1 might be the D (5 bases). Germline V gene data show CDR1 as SGDLS and CDR2 as YYNGEE. The CDR3 has 17 amino acids. Trimming took 3 bases from V and 4 from J, leaving 20 bases between them. The CDR3 reads CASSGRKEGRGGNTIYF. CDR3 in DNA: TGTGCCAGCAGCGGCCGGAAGGAGGGTCGGGGGGGAAACACCATATATTTT. The full variable domain, completed using reference TRBV9 and TRBJ1-3, is DSGVTQTPKHLITATGQRVTLRCSPRSGDLSVYWYQQSLDQGLQFLIQYYNGEERAKGNILERFSAQQFPDLHSELNLSSLELGDSALYFCASSGRKEGRGGNTIYFGEGSWLTVV.

The chain combines TRBV5-1 with TRBJ2-1; perhaps TRBD2 as D (5 bases). Trimming removed 1 base from V and 8 bases from J, with 16 bases in between. CDR1 SGHRS and CDR2 YFSETQ come from the germline V gene. The CDR3 loop spans 15 amino acids. The CDR3 DNA sequence: TGCGCCAGCAGCTTGAAGCCACTCCCCGGGGATGAGCAGTTCTTC. Protein product: CASSLKPLPGDEQFF. Together with reference TRBV5-1 and TRBJ2-1, the CDR3 gives the full variable domain: KAGVTQTPRYLIKTRGQQVTLSCSPISGHRSVSWYQQTPGQGLQFLFEYFSETQRNKGNFPGRFSGRQFSNSRSEMNVSTLELGDSALYLCASSLKPLPGDEQFFGPGTRLTVL.

The V and J genes are TRBV5-4 and TRBJ2-7; 7 bases are shared with TRBD1. Looked up from germline, CDR1 is SGHNT and CDR2 is YYREEE (reference sequence). The CDR3 covers 13 residues. J lost 4 bases, V lost 3 bases, and 4 bases had no gene match. The CDR3 DNA is TGTGCCAGCAGCTCGGGCAGGGGGTACGAGCAGTACTTC. This sequence encodes CASSSGRGYEQYF.

The rearrangement links TRBV5-1 to TRBJ2-2; 10 bases agree with TRBD2. There are 16 residues in the CDR3. CDR1 and CDR2 (germline): SGHRS, YFSETQ. The V segment lost 5 bases and the J segment 1 base; nucleotides outside the gene matches: 5. CDR3: CASSPLAGGNTGELFF. The CDR3 coding sequence is TGCGCCAGCAGTCCGTTAGCGGGGGGGAACACCGGGGAGCTGTTTTTT.

The V and J genes are TRBV25-1 and TRBJ2-3; 9 bases align to TRBD2. The ends lost 7 bases at V and 1 base at J; junction bases unmatched: 12. The germline CDR1 and CDR2 sequences are MGHDK and SYGVNS. CDR3 length: 17 residues. The CDR3 reads CASISTSGVRGTDTQYF. The CDR3 DNA follows: TGTGCCAGCATATCGACTAGCGGAGTCCGGGGCACAGATACGCAGTATTTT. Based on the CDR3 plus reference TRBV25-1 and TRBJ2-3, the full variable domain is EADIYQTPRYLVIGTGKKITLECSQTMGHDKMYWYQQDPGMELHLIHYSYGVNSTEKGDLSSESTVSRIRTEHFPLTLESARPSHTSQYLCASISTSGVRGTDTQYFGPGTRLTVL.

The chain is built from TRBV7-2 and TRBJ1-5; D is undetermined. CDR1 is SGHTA, CDR2 FQGNSA, per germline. The CDR3 loop spans 15 amino acids. Trimming pared 5 bases from V and 2 bases from J, leaving 13 bases between. In DNA form, the CDR3 reads TGTGCCAGCAGCGAGGACGCGGGAGGCAATCAGCCCCAGCATTTT. Translated: CASSEDAGGNQPQHF.

The CDR3 bases are TGTGCCAGCAGTTACACAGTGAACACTGAAGCTTTCTTT. Its protein product is CASSYTVNTEAFF. V usage is TRBV6-5 and J usage is TRBJ1-1; no definite D call. Germline CDR1 is MNHEY and CDR2 is SVGAGI. V lost 2 bases and J lost 0, with 4 bases in between. The CDR3 is made up of 13 amino acids.

The rearrangement links TRBV6-1 to TRBJ1-6; no clear D gene. Germline-derived CDR1 and CDR2 are MNHNS and SASEGT. The CDR3 has 15 residues. V was pared by 1 base and J by 8 bases, with 12 bases between. The DNA of the CDR3 is TGTGCCAGCAGTGAAGATAGCGGCCTATATTCACCCCTCCACTTT. Translation gives CASSEDSGLYSPLHF.

This chain uses TRBV6-6 with TRBJ1-2; tentative D call: TRBD1 (5 bases). This CDR3 is 14 amino acids long. The V and J ends lost 0 bases and 10 bases respectively, with 15 bases between them. Germline V gene data show CDR1 as MNHNY and CDR2 as SVGAGI (reference sequence). The CDR3 coding sequence is TGTGCCAGCAGTTACTCGAGCTTTGGGGCCCCCTACACCTTC. Its protein is CASSYSSFGAPYTF.